A single sample gave rise to the 27 T cell receptor beta chains below, sequenced in a study of cytomegalovirus exposure and HLA in healthy donors. Primers for the PCR totalled 60 Vbeta and 13 Jbeta. Here immunoSEQ multiplex PCR was the method, and the copy in TCRdb shows in-frame clones only, minus some. The repertoire holds over 200,000 clones, 85% to 90% seen once, with 1% in the top ten. Sequencing was done on a sample of PBMCs. The receptors stem from a young woman in good health and CMV-seronegative.

Concerning this clone itself: Other DNA sequences from this sample encode an identical CDR3 as well. V and J are TRBV10-1 and TRBJ1-5, with a tentative D call TRBD1 (6 bases). Germline V gene data show CDR1 as WNHNN and CDR2 as SYGVQD (reference sequence). This CDR3 is 12 amino acids long. V was shortened by 6 bases and J by 6 bases, with 9 bases between the two germline ends. CDR3 amino acids: CASSQGFQPQHF. The CDR3 DNA reads TGCGCCAGCAGCCAGGGGTTTCAGCCCCAGCATTTT.

The genes are TRBV5-8 and TRBJ2-7; unclear D gene. The CDR3 has 14 amino acids. V lost 0 bases and J 2 bases, leaving 9 bases between the germline ends. Germline V gives CDR1 SGHTS, CDR2 YDEGEE. DNA for the CDR3: TGTGCCAGCAGCTTGGGCGGAAGAACCTACGAGCAGTACTTC. This translates into CASSLGGRTYEQYF.

This chain joins TRBV25-1 and TRBJ2-2, with 8 bases matching TRBD2. The trim removed 3 bases at V and 6 bases at J, leaving 12 bases unmatched. CDR3 size: 17 residues. Germline V lookup: CDR1 MGHDK, CDR2 SYGVNS. The CDR3 nucleotides read TGTGCCAGCAGTGATACAGCGGGACTAGTTAATCCCGGGGAGCTGTTTTTT. Translation gives CASSDTAGLVNPGELFF.

The V and J genes are TRBV2 and TRBJ2-1, with D possibly being TRBD1 (5 bases). This CDR3 comprises 14 residues. Trimming removed 8 bases from V and 7 bases from J, with 18 bases in between. Germline V gene data show CDR1 as SNHLY and CDR2 as FYNNEI. The CDR3 sequence is CASRLEWGWNEQFF. CDR3 in DNA: TGTGCCAGCCGCCTAGAATGGGGCTGGAATGAGCAGTTCTTC.

The chain has TRBV7-3 and TRBJ1-1; no firm D call. The ends were cut back, 5 bases at V and 3 bases at J, with 10 bases in the middle. The germline gives CDR1 SGHTA, CDR2 FQGTGA. There are 13 residues in the CDR3. The CDR3 loop is CASSPTKDTEAFF. As DNA, the CDR3 is TGTGCCAGCAGCCCGACAAAGGACACTGAAGCTTTCTTT.

The rearrangement uses TRBV29-1 and TRBJ1-4, with 9 bases matching TRBD1. Losses at the gene ends were 6 bases for V and 8 bases for J; bases not matched to a gene: 7. The CDR3 covers 13 residues. Germline V gene sequence: CDR1 SQVTM, CDR2 ANQGSEA. The CDR3 is CSVRDRASEKLFF. The CDR3 nucleotides read TGCAGCGTACGGGACAGGGCTTCGGAAAAACTGTTTTTT.

V usage is TRBV7-2 and J usage is TRBJ1-5, with 7 bases matching TRBD1. Unmatched junction bases numbered 12, after V lost 5 bases and J lost 2 bases. CDR1 SGHTA and CDR2 FQGNSA come from the germline V gene. The CDR3 extends over 17 amino acids. As DNA, the CDR3 is TGTGCCAGCAGCCCACAAATTACAGGGGTAGGCAATCAGCCCCAGCATTTT. It encodes CASSPQITGVGNQPQHF.

The chain combines TRBV4-1 with TRBJ2-1, with TRBD2 identical over 9 bases. After removal of 1 base from V and 8 bases from J, the junction contained 18 bases not matched to a gene. The CDR3 has 19 residues. The germline CDR1 and CDR2 sequences are MGHRA and YSYEKL. The CDR3 loop reads CASSQALQQSGRIFDEQFF. In DNA form, the CDR3 reads TGCGCCAGCAGCCAAGCACTTCAACAAAGCGGGAGGATTTTCGATGAGCAGTTCTTC.

The chain has TRBV10-3 and TRBJ2-1; TRBD2 agrees at 7 bases. This CDR3 has 16 amino acids. With 2 bases clipped from V and 8 bases from J, the junction kept 12 bases outside the gene matches. Looked up from germline, CDR1 is ENHRY and CDR2 is SYGVKD. CDR3 DNA: TGTGCCATCAGTGAGCCGACTAGCCCCCGGCTGTATGAGCAGTTCTTC. Amino acids: CAISEPTSPRLYEQFF.

The chain recombines TRBV13 with TRBJ2-5; 8 bases align to TRBD2. Trimming removed 5 bases from V and 5 bases from J; junction bases left unmatched: 7. The CDR3 extends over 14 amino acids. CDR1 is PRHDT and CDR2 is FYEKMQ in the germline V gene (reference sequence). CDR3 amino acids: CASSREGDWETQYF. The CDR3 nucleotides read TGTGCCAGCAGCCGGGAGGGGGACTGGGAGACCCAGTACTTC.

V usage is TRBV4-3 and J usage is TRBJ1-3, with D possibly being TRBD1 (5 bases). The CDR3 contains 16 residues. The germline CDR1 and CDR2 sequences are LGHNA and YSLEER. Trimming stripped 4 bases from V and 7 bases from J, with 20 bases between. The CDR3: CASSPDGGTGLNTIYF. The CDR3 DNA reads TGCGCCAGCAGCCCCGACGGGGGGACCGGATTGAACACCATATATTTT.

CDR3 residues: CASSESEAGLADTQYF. The CDR3 nucleotides read TGCGCCAGCAGTGAGTCGGAAGCGGGATTGGCAGATACGCAGTATTTT. The V call is TRBV10-1, the J call TRBJ2-3, with 7 bases fitting TRBD2. CDR3 size: 16 residues. Trimming cost V 0 bases and J 4 bases; bases outside gene matches: 7. In germline, CDR1 is WNHNN, CDR2 SYGVQD (reference sequence).

The chain employs TRBV5-4 and TRBJ1-2, with TRBD1 identical over 7 bases. Germline V gene sequence: CDR1 SGHNT, CDR2 YYREEE (reference sequence). The CDR3 runs 14 residues. The junction had 4 bases not matched to a gene; V was cut back by 1 base and J by 4 bases. In DNA form, the CDR3 reads TGTGCCAGCAGCTTGCCGCAGGGGGGCTATGGCTACACCTTC. Its protein product is CASSLPQGGYGYTF.

The chain couples TRBV5-4 to TRBJ2-1, with 7 bases identical to TRBD2. Germline CDR1 and CDR2: SGHNT and YYREEE (reference sequence). The CDR3 runs 12 residues. Trimming took 4 bases from V and 6 from J; bases not matched to a gene: 1. The CDR3 nucleotides read TGTGCCAGCAGCAGGACTAGCAATGAGCAGTTCTTC. Encoded protein: CASSRTSNEQFF.

The chain joins TRBV7-9 to TRBJ2-1, with TRBD2 identical over 10 bases. V was clipped by 1 base and J by 12 bases; unmatched bases: 9. Germline lookup yields CDR1 SEHNR and CDR2 FQNEAQ (reference sequence). The CDR3 length is 15 residues. CDR3 DNA sequence: TGTGCCAGCAGCTTAGTCGGACTAGCGGTAGAGGGGCAGTTCTTC. Protein product: CASSLVGLAVEGQFF. The whole variable domain, filled in from reference TRBV7-9 and TRBJ2-1, reads DTGVSQNPRHKITKRGQNVTFRCDPISEHNRLYWYRQTLGQGPEFLTYFQNEAQLEKSRLLSDRFSAERPKGSFSTLEIQRTEQGDSAMYLCASSLVGLAVEGQFFGPGTRLTVL.

V usage is TRBV27 and J usage is TRBJ2-7; D is undetermined. In germline, CDR1 is MNHEY, CDR2 SMNVEV (reference sequence). Trimming removed 8 bases from V and 0 bases from J, with 11 bases in between. This CDR3 has 13 amino acids. The CDR3 coding sequence is TGTGCCAGCCGCCCCAGTGGCTCCTACGAGCAGTACTTC. Encoded protein: CASRPSGSYEQYF.

The chain employs TRBV5-4 and TRBJ2-3; possible D gene TRBD2, 6 bases. The V end lost 1 base, the J end lost 0 bases, and 12 bases lay between the germline ends. Germline-derived CDR1 and CDR2 are SGHNT and YYREEE (reference sequence). This CDR3 is 16 amino acids long. CDR3 in DNA: TGTGCCAGCAGCTTGATCGGGGGAGCTAGCACAGATACGCAGTATTTT. This gives the protein CASSLIGGASTDTQYF.

This clone was counted a single time. The chain uses TRBV19 and TRBJ2-7, with TRBD1 identical over 8 bases. After removal of 2 bases from V and 5 bases from J, the junction contained 8 bases not matched to a gene. Looked up from germline, CDR1 is LNHDA and CDR2 is SQIVND (reference sequence). CDR3 length: 15 residues. The CDR3: CASSITAGTGNEQYF. The CDR3 nucleotides are TGTGCCAGTAGTATAACCGCCGGGACAGGCAACGAGCAGTACTTC.

The V gene is TRBV10-3, the J gene TRBJ2-5, with TRBD1 as a possible D gene (6 bases). Trimming shortened V by 5 bases and J by 5 bases, and 9 bases separated the two germline ends. Germline CDR1 is ENHRY and CDR2 is SYGVKD. There are 12 residues in the CDR3. The CDR3 DNA is TGTGCCATCAGTTCAGGGGAGGAGACCCAGTACTTC. It is translated as CAISSGEETQYF.

The CDR3 nucleotides are TGTGCCAGCAGCCAACCCCGTCACCTAGCGGGGGGCGGGAAAACCCAGTACTTC. Translating it yields CASSQPRHLAGGGKTQYF. The chain carries TRBV14 and TRBJ2-5, with TRBD2 matching 11 bases. V trimming: 2 bases; J trimming: 8 bases; junction bases outside the gene matches: 16. Germline-derived CDR1 and CDR2 are SGHDN and FVKESK. The CDR3 consists of 18 residues.

The rearrangement uses TRBV4-1 and TRBJ1-1, with TRBD1 identical over 9 bases. This CDR3 is 16 amino acids long. With 3 bases clipped from V and 1 base from J, the junction kept 6 bases outside the gene matches. From germline, CDR1 is MGHRA and CDR2 YSYEKL. The DNA for the CDR3 is TGCGCCAGCAGCCAGACAGGGGGAAAATCGAACACTGAAGCTTTCTTT. It yields the protein CASSQTGGKSNTEAFF.

The chain carries TRBV5-1 and TRBJ1-2, with a weak D call TRBD1 (5 bases). CDR1 SGHRS and CDR2 YFSETQ come from the germline V gene. Trimming removed 4 bases from V and 1 base from J, with 14 bases in between. There are 15 residues in the CDR3. CDR3 coding DNA: TGCGCCAGCAGCCCGACAACAGGATTTAACTATGGCTACACCTTC. This translates into CASSPTTGFNYGYTF.

This clone was seen only once. This rearrangement joins TRBV27 to TRBJ1-1; D gene uncertain. Per germline, CDR1 MNHEY and CDR2 SMNVEV (reference sequence). The CDR3 length is 12 residues. Trimming shortened V by 3 bases and J by 4 bases, and 6 bases separated the two germline ends. CDR3 sequence: CASSFRGTEAFF. For the CDR3, the DNA is TGTGCCAGCAGTTTCCGGGGCACTGAAGCTTTCTTT.

The V gene is TRBV6-1, the J gene TRBJ2-3, with TRBD2 as a possible D gene (5 bases). Trimming shortened V by 6 bases and J by 5 bases, and 18 bases separated the two germline ends. Germline V lookup: CDR1 MNHNS, CDR2 SASEGT. The CDR3 totals 15 residues. The CDR3 region is CASSGGVLAVDTQYF. The CDR3 DNA follows: TGTGCCAGCAGCGGCGGCGTCCTAGCCGTAGATACGCAGTATTTT.

This sequence joins TRBV6-1 and TRBJ2-1; 12 bases fit TRBD2. Germline-derived CDR1 and CDR2 are MNHNS and SASEGT. The CDR3 spans 15 residues. V gave up 5 bases and J gave up 6 bases; unmatched junction bases: 5. CDR3 in amino acids: CASSRLAGGRNEQFF. The CDR3, as DNA: TGTGCCAGCAGTCGCCTAGCGGGAGGGCGCAATGAGCAGTTCTTC.

The chain combines TRBV5-4 with TRBJ1-2; D ambiguous. Deletions cut 0 bases from V and 1 base from J, with 10 bases between. Germline lookup yields CDR1 SGHNT and CDR2 YYREEE (reference sequence). The CDR3 totals 15 residues. As DNA, the CDR3 is TGTGCCAGCAGCTTGGGTTCAGATCGTAACTATGGCTACACCTTC. Its translation: CASSLGSDRNYGYTF.

This chain connects TRBV5-1 to TRBJ2-2; 10 bases map to TRBD1. Trimming cost V 4 bases and J 5 bases; bases outside gene matches: 2. The CDR3 covers 14 residues. The germline V gene encodes CDR1 SGHRS and CDR2 YFSETQ. CDR3 sequence (DNA): TGCGCCAGCAGCGGACAGGGGGTGACCGGGGAGCTGTTTTTT. It translates to CASSGQGVTGELFF.